One and the same sample provided the 9 T cell receptor beta chains below, sequenced in a study of blood T cell repertoires in COVID-19. Only in-frame clones appear in the TCRdb table, and some are missing; sequencing was by immunoSEQ multiplex PCR. The table lists around 130,000 clones, roughly 89% of them singletons. The material sequenced was peripheral blood. The receptors derive from a woman between 50 and 59 years old with acute or convalescent COVID-19.

This chain links TRBV7-7 with TRBJ2-5; 7 bases map to TRBD1. The germline gives CDR1 SSHAT, CDR2 FNYEAQ (reference sequence). This CDR3 has 14 residues. Germline trimming cut 5 bases from V and 2 bases from J; bases unmatched to any gene: 5. The CDR3 nucleotides are TGTGCCAGCAGCCGGACAGGAGGACAAGAGACCCAGTACTTC. This sequence encodes CASSRTGGQETQYF.

The count of this clone is one. CDR3 in amino acids: CSAMGQVNEKLFF. The DNA for the CDR3 is TGCAGCGCGATGGGACAGGTGAATGAAAAACTGTTTTTT. The gene calls are TRBV29-1 and TRBJ1-4; 8 bases fit TRBD1. The germline V gene has CDR1 SQVTM and CDR2 ANQGSEA. V lost 7 bases to trimming and J lost 5 bases; unmatched junction nucleotides: 6. The CDR3 sequence is 13 residues long.

The J gene is TRBJ2-3, the V gene TRBV10-3; 9 bases agree with TRBD2. V shed 1 base and J 3 bases; nucleotides not matched to a gene: 17. The CDR3 sequence is 20 residues long. Germline CDR1 ENHRY, CDR2 SYGVKD. The DNA of the CDR3 is TGTGCCATCAGTGAGTTAGGGAAACCAACACATAGCGGGAGAACAGATACGCAGTATTTT. Protein product: CAISELGKPTHSGRTDTQYF.

The chain recombines TRBV6-2 or TRBV6-3 with TRBJ2-7, with TRBD1 matching 10 bases. CDR1 and CDR2 (germline): MNHEY, SVGEGT. Trimming at V came to 2 bases and at J to 2 bases, leaving 3 bases not matched to a gene. CDR3 length: 15 residues. In nucleotides, the CDR3 is TGTGCCAGCAGTTACGGGGACAGGGGCCCCTACGAGCAGTACTTC. This sequence encodes CASSYGDRGPYEQYF.

The chain joins TRBV10-1 to TRBJ1-1; D may be TRBD1 (5 bases). V was trimmed by 7 bases and J by 5 bases, leaving 14 bases between them. The germline gives CDR1 WNHNN, CDR2 SYGVQD (reference sequence). The CDR3 consists of 13 residues. The CDR3 nucleotides read TGCGCCAGCAAGAACCAGGGAGGAACTGAAGCTTTCTTT. It codes for CASKNQGGTEAFF.

The chain carries TRBV18 and TRBJ2-5; D is possibly TRBD1 (6 bases). V lost 3 bases and J 1 base, leaving 9 bases between the germline ends. There are 14 residues in the CDR3. The germline gives CDR1 KGHSH, CDR2 LQKENI. In DNA, the CDR3 is TGTGCCAGCTCACCCTTGACAGGCCAAGAGACCCAGTACTTC. Protein product: CASSPLTGQETQYF.

CDR3 residues: CASSPLPDISYEQYF. In DNA, the CDR3 is TGTGCCAGCTCACCCCTCCCGGACATCTCCTACGAGCAGTACTTC. The chain has TRBV18 and TRBJ2-7, with D maybe TRBD1 (5 bases). The germline gives CDR1 KGHSH, CDR2 LQKENI. The CDR3 totals 15 residues. V was shortened by 3 bases and J by 0 bases, with 12 bases between the two germline ends.

This clone has only one observation. This sequence joins TRBV2 and TRBJ1-2; D possibly corresponds to TRBD1 (5 bases). Germline assignment: CDR1 SNHLY and CDR2 FYNNEI. Deletions cut 2 bases from V and 8 bases from J, with 21 bases between. The CDR3 runs 16 residues. The CDR3: CASSEILPAGLEGYTF. The DNA of the CDR3 is TGTGCCAGCAGTGAAATCCTCCCAGCAGGGTTGGAGGGCTACACCTTC.

The V call is TRBV7-2, the J call TRBJ1-6; D remains ambiguous. There are 14 residues in the CDR3. CDR1 SGHTA and CDR2 FQGNSA come from the germline V gene. Trimming left V 1 base short and J 10 bases short, with 11 bases between. The CDR3 region is CASSLGAYGSPLHF. CDR3 nucleotides: TGTGCCAGCAGCTTAGGGGCCTATGGATCACCCCTCCACTTT.